The 6 T cell receptor beta chains given below trace back to one sample, sequenced in a study of cytomegalovirus exposure and HLA in healthy donors. PCR primers comprised 60 Vbeta and 13 Jbeta primers. The assay was immunoSEQ multiplex PCR, and TCRdb's table has in-frame clones only and misses some. The sample records 110,000 to 150,000 clones, around 81% being singletons. The sequenced material came from PBMCs. The receptors were gathered from a man aged 40-49 years in good health and CMV-seropositive.

The genes are TRBV11-2 and TRBJ1-1; 7 nucleotides match TRBD1. The CDR3 is made up of 15 amino acids. Germline V gene sequence: CDR1 SGHAT, CDR2 FQNNGV. Losses at the gene ends were 4 bases for V and 0 bases for J; bases not matched to a gene: 5. The CDR3 nucleotides are TGTGCCAGCAGCTCACTAGGGACAGTGAACACTGAAGCTTTCTTT. Translating gives CASSSLGTVNTEAFF.

J is TRBJ1-5 and V is TRBV6-6; D not certain. Germline values: CDR1 MNHNY, CDR2 SVGAGI (reference sequence). This CDR3 spans 12 amino acids. The V end lost 6 bases, the J end lost 7 bases, and 10 bases lay between the germline ends. Here the CDR3 reads CASSPRGQPQHF. CDR3 DNA: TGTGCCAGCAGCCCTCGAGGGCAGCCCCAGCATTTT.

The V gene is TRBV7-6, the J gene TRBJ2-1; 10 bases fit TRBD2. The V segment lost 2 bases and the J segment 5 bases; nucleotides outside the gene matches: 3. The CDR3 sequence is 15 residues long. Per germline, CDR1 SGHVS and CDR2 FNYEAQ. The CDR3 protein is CASSLLLAGDNEQFF. CDR3 DNA sequence: TGTGCCAGCAGCTTATTGCTAGCGGGAGACAATGAGCAGTTCTTC.

This chain links TRBV4-3 with TRBJ2-5; 12 bases align to TRBD1. This CDR3 has 15 residues. Germline values: CDR1 LGHNA, CDR2 YSLEER. The ends lost 3 bases at V and 4 bases at J; junction bases unmatched: 3. The DNA for the CDR3 is TGCGCCAGCAGCCACGGGACAGGGGGCCTAGAGACCCAGTACTTC. Translated, it gives CASSHGTGGLETQYF.

This clone was seen only once. J is TRBJ1-6 and V is TRBV5-1; D gene uncertain. The germline CDR1 and CDR2 sequences are SGHRS and YFSETQ. Deletions cut 7 bases from V and 9 bases from J, with 14 bases between. The CDR3 contains 13 residues. The CDR3 DNA sequence: TGCGCCAGCTCTGGAGGGAGTATTTCACCCCTCCACTTT. It specifies CASSGGSISPLHF.

The sample holds one count of this clone. V is TRBV5-1 and J is TRBJ2-7; the match to TRBD2 covers 9 bases. CDR1 and CDR2 (germline): SGHRS, YFSETQ. This CDR3 comprises 15 residues. Germline trimming cut 0 bases from V and 1 base from J; bases unmatched to any gene: 2. The CDR3 here is CASSLVAGGSYEQYF. The CDR3 DNA reads as TGCGCCAGCAGCTTGGTGGCGGGAGGGTCCTACGAGCAGTACTTC.